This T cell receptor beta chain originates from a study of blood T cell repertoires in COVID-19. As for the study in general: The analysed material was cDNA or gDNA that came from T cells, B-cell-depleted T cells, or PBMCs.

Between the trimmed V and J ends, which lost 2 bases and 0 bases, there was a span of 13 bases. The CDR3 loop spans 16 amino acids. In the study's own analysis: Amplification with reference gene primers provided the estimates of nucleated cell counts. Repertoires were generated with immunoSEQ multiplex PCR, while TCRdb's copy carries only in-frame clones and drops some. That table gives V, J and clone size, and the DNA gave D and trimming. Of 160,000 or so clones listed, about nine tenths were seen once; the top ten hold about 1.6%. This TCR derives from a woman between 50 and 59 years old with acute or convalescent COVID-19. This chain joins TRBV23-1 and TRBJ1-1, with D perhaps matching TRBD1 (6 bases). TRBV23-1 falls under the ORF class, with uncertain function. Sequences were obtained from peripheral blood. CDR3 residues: CASSQSPTGMNTEAFF. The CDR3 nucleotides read TGCGCCAGCAGTCAAAGCCCCACAGGGATGAACACTGAAGCTTTCTTT.